A selection of T cell receptor beta chains follows, all from one sample in a study of T cell responses to AZD1222 COVID-19 vaccine. Repertoires were generated with immunoSEQ multiplex PCR, while TCRdb's copy carries only in-frame clones and drops some. This table has under 200,000 clones, just under 95% appearing once. Sequencing used peripheral blood, obtained on day 0 of AZD1222 vaccination. These receptors were taken from an adult in good health. Each CDR3 is given with its conserved first and last residue. Each record gives: CDR3 protein, CDR3 DNA, V gene, D gene, J gene, clone size. The D gene is left open where the match is weak. A row's size may be missing; if present it is once, few, many or a size class.

CASSQTTIAGNANEQFF TGTGCCAGCAGCCAAACTACTATAGCGGGGAATGCCAATGAGCAGTTCTTC TRBV7-8 TRBD2 TRBJ2-1 -
CASTDSSSTDTQYF TGTGCCAGCACGGACAGCTCTAGCACAGATACGCAGTATTTT TRBV6-6 - TRBJ2-3 -
CASSQVGGVSTDTQYF TGCGCCAGCAGCCAAGTCGGTGGGGTTAGCACAGATACGCAGTATTTT TRBV4-1 - TRBJ2-3 -
CASSVTGTGPPNEQFF TGTGCCAGCAGCGTCACCGGGACCGGGCCCCCCAATGAGCAGTTCTTC TRBV9 - TRBJ2-1 -
CSVEGQGAYEQYF TGCAGCGTTGAGGGACAGGGGGCTTACGAGCAGTACTTC TRBV29-1 TRBD1 TRBJ2-7 -
CSVLKEGTLYEQYF TGCAGCGTTCTCAAGGAGGGGACACTCTACGAGCAGTACTTC TRBV29-1 - TRBJ2-7 -
CASSLARGSEQFF TGCGCCAGCAGCTTGGCTCGGGGGAGTGAGCAGTTCTTC TRBV5-1 - TRBJ2-1 once
CASSERGSNTGELFF TGTGCCAGCAGTGAGAGAGGTTCGAACACCGGGGAGCTGTTTTTT TRBV6-4 - TRBJ2-2 once
CASSLGTPGTEYF TGTGCCAGCAGCCTGGGGACTCCGGGGACGGAGTACTTC TRBV13 - TRBJ2-7 -
CASSLGTDYNEQFF TGTGCCAGCAGTTTAGGGACAGACTACAATGAGCAGTTCTTC TRBV27 TRBD1 TRBJ2-1 -
CASSPWGDTEAFF TGTGCCAGTAGTCCCTGGGGGGACACTGAAGCTTTCTTT TRBV19 - TRBJ1-1 -
CASSERGSDEKLFF TGTGCCAGCAGTGAAAGGGGGTCCGATGAAAAACTGTTTTTT TRBV2 - TRBJ1-4 -
CASRGQGQPQHF TGTGCCAGCAGGGGGCAGGGTCAGCCCCAGCATTTT TRBV6-5 - TRBJ1-5 -
CASRRRGETQYF TGTGCCAGCAGGCGACGGGGGGAGACCCAGTACTTC TRBV6-5 - TRBJ2-5 -
CASSYSGSNEQFF TGTGCCAGCAGTTACTCGGGTTCGAATGAGCAGTTCTTC TRBV6-5 - TRBJ2-1 -
CASSGGSGYEQYF TGTGCCAGCAGTGGAGGTTCAGGCTACGAGCAGTACTTC TRBV2 - TRBJ2-7 -
CSVRPTGRRDTEAFF TGCAGCGTGCGACCAACAGGCCGTCGGGACACTGAAGCTTTCTTT TRBV29-1 - TRBJ1-1 -
CASSLGYRDEQYF TGTGCCAGCAGCTTGGGGTACAGGGACGAGCAGTACTTC TRBV11-2 - TRBJ2-7 -
CASSRTAEAFF TGTGCCAGCAGTAGGACGGCTGAAGCTTTCTTT TRBV2 - TRBJ1-1 -
CASSLVAGTKNEQFF TGCGCCAGCAGCCTCGTAGCCGGGACAAAAAATGAGCAGTTCTTC TRBV5-1 - TRBJ2-1 -
CATTEPGGDYGYTF TGTGCCACTACCGAGCCGGGAGGGGACTATGGCTACACCTTC TRBV19 - TRBJ1-2 -
CASSQDLGSHPGANVLTF TGCGCCAGCAGCCAAGACCTAGGTTCACACCCTGGGGCCAACGTCCTGACTTTC TRBV4-1 - TRBJ2-6 once
CASSLGTSGTDTQYF TGCGCCAGCAGCTTGGGGACTAGCGGAACAGATACGCAGTATTTT TRBV5-1 TRBD2 TRBJ2-3 -
CASSPFGQINTEAFF TGTGCCAGCAGCCCCTTCGGGCAGATTAACACTGAAGCTTTCTTT TRBV3-1/TRBV3-2 - TRBJ1-1 -
CASSFGQTYNSPLHF TGTGCCAGCAGCTTCGGGCAGACCTATAATTCACCCCTCCACTTT TRBV7-2 - TRBJ1-6 -
CASSQRAGYEQYF TGTGCCAGCAGCCAACGAGCCGGATACGAGCAGTACTTC TRBV4-2 - TRBJ2-7 once
CASSYHKMNTEAFF TGTGCCAGCAGTTACCACAAGATGAACACTGAAGCTTTCTTT TRBV6-5 - TRBJ1-1 medium-sized
CASSQALRDSDGGYTF TGTGCCAGCAGCCAGGCGCTACGGGATTCGGATGGGGGCTACACCTTC TRBV4-2 - TRBJ1-2 -
CASSPNTFSGNTIYF TGTGCCAGCTCCCCCAATACCTTCTCTGGAAACACCATATATTTT TRBV18 - TRBJ1-3 -
CAISGDRGRVNTEAFF TGTGCCATCAGTGGGGACAGGGGGCGGGTGAACACTGAAGCTTTCTTT TRBV10-3 TRBD1 TRBJ1-1 -